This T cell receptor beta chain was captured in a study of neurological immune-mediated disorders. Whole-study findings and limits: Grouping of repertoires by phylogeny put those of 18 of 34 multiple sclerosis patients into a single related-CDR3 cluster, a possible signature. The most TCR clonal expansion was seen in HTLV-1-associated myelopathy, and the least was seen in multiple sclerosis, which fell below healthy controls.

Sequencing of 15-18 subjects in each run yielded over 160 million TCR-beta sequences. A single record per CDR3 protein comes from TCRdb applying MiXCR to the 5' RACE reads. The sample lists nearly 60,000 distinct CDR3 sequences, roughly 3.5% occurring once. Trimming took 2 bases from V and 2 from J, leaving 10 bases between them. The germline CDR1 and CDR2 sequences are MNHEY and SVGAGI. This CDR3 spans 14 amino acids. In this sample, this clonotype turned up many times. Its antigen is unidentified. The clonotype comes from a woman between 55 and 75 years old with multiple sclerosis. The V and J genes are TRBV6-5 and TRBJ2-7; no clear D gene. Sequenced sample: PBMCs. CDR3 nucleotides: TGTGCCAGCAGTTACGAAAATCGGCCCTACGAGCAGTACTTC. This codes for CASSYENRPYEQYF.